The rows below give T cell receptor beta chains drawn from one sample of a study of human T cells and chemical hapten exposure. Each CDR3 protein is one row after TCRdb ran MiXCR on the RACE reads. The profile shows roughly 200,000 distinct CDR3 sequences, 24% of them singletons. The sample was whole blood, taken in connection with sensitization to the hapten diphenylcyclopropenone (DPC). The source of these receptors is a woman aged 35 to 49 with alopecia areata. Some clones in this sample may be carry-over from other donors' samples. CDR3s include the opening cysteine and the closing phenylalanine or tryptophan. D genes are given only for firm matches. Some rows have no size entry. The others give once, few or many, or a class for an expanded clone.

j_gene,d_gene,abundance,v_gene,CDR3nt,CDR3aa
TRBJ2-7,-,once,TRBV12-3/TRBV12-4,TGTGCCAGCACCCTCGAGGCAGAGAGCTCCTACGAGCAGTACTTC,CASTLEAESSYEQYF
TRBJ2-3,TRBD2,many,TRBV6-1,TGTGCCAGCGAGGGTCTAGCGGGAGGGGCTAGCACAGATACGCAGTATTTT,CASEGLAGGASTDTQYF
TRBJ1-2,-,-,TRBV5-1,TGCGCCAGCAGCTTGGCGACAGGACCTGTCTATGGCTACACCTTC,CASSLATGPVYGYTF
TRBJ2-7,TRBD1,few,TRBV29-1,TGCAGCGTGGCGGACAGGGCCCCACTGGAGCAGTACTTC,CSVADRAPLEQYF
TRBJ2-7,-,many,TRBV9,TGTGCCAGCAGCCCATACGGAGGGTCCTACGAGCAGTACTTC,CASSPYGGSYEQYF
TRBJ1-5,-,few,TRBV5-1,TGCGCCAGCAGCTTGGATGCAGCCCAGCCCCAGCATTTT,CASSLDAAQPQHF
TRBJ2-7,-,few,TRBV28,TGTGCCAGCAGTTTGGTCCAGGCTTTTTACGAGCAGTACTTC,CASSLVQAFYEQYF
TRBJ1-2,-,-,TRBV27,TGTGCCAGCAGTTTCGGGGGCCTGACGAACTATGGCTACACCTTC,CASSFGGLTNYGYTF
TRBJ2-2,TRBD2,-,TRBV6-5,TGTGCCAGCAGGCCGGGACTAGCGACCGGGGAGCTGTTTTTT,CASRPGLATGELFF
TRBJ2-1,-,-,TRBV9,TGTGCCAGCAGCGTAGGGGACGGCTACAATGAGCAGTTCTTC,CASSVGDGYNEQFF
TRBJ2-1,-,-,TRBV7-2,TGTGCCAGCAGCTTAGATCGACTCTCCTACAATGAGCAGTTCTTC,CASSLDRLSYNEQFF
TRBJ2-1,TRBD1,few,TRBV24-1,TGTGCCACCAGTGAAGTAAGACAGGGTTCTTCCTACAATGAGCAGTTCTTC,CATSEVRQGSSYNEQFF
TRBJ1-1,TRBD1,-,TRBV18,TGTGCCAGCTCACCACCTTCGAACAGGGGCACTGAAGCTTTCTTT,CASSPPSNRGTEAFF
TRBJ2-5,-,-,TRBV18,TGTGCCAGCTCACGGCAGTCGATCCAAGAGACCCAGTACTTC,CASSRQSIQETQYF
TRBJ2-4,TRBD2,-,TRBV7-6,TGTGCCAGCAGCTTAGTAGGTTTCAGGGCGGGAGGATCGCTAGCCAAAAACATTCAGTACTTC,CASSLVGFRAGGSLAKNIQYF
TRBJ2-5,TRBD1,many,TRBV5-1,TGCGCCAGCAGCCGGGGTCAGACAGGGAACCAAGAGACCCAGTACTTC,CASSRGQTGNQETQYF